This entry describes one T cell receptor beta chain. The data are from a study of blood T cell repertoires in COVID-19. Across the whole study: The samples span acute and convalescent COVID-19 from the United States, Italy and Spain. PBMCs, B-cell-depleted T cells, or T cells were the source of the cDNA or gDNA that made up the material.

Profiled with immunoSEQ multiplex PCR; TCRdb holds only in-frame clones, not every one. The profile shows about 120,000 clones, just under 85% of them singletons. V lost 8 bases and J lost 5; bases outside the gene matches: 8. CDR1 is LNHNV, CDR2 YYDKDF, per germline (reference sequence). CDR3 length equals 14 residues. The clonotype comes from a man between 65 and 85 years old with active or convalescent COVID-19. Sequenced input: peripheral blood. The V call is TRBV15, the J call TRBJ1-1, with TRBD1 matching over 10 bases. This CDR3 reads CATGGQGQLTEAFF. The CDR3 DNA follows: TGTGCCACCGGGGGACAGGGGCAATTGACTGAAGCTTTCTTT.